Following are 22 T cell receptor beta chains from one sample sequenced in a study of vaccination and CD4 T cells after COVID-19. Their antigens remain unidentified. Treatment here: roughly 11-day PBMC culture with coronavirus spike peptide pools or control peptides (ViraFEST assay). Sequencing of DNA taken from cultured CD4+ T cells relied on the Oncomine TCR Beta short-read assay. One entry per CDR3 protein results from TCRdb running MiXCR on the PCR reads. The repertoire holds under 20,000 distinct CDR3 sequences, with over 55% as singletons. Material for sequencing was CD4+ T cells from blood, cultured in vitro. The receptors derive from a human donor who had recovered from COVID-19.

The DNA for the CDR3 is TGTGCCAGCAGTTTCACTAGCGGGAGGAACAATGAGCAGTTCTTC. It encodes CASSFTSGRNNEQFF. The chain employs TRBV28 and TRBJ2-1, with 12 bases fitting TRBD2. The V and J ends lost 3 bases and 5 bases, in that order; junction bases with no gene match: 2. Germline CDR1 and CDR2: MDHEN and SYDVKM. CDR3 length equals 15 residues.

The CDR3 here is CASSLDRVGSPLHF. CDR3 DNA: TGTGCCAGCAGTTTAGACAGGGTGGGCTCACCCCTCCACTTT. The chain joins TRBV28 to TRBJ1-6; TRBD1 matches at 7 bases. V was pared by 2 bases and J by 10 bases, with 5 bases of the junction left unmatched. Looked up from germline, CDR1 is MDHEN and CDR2 is SYDVKM. The CDR3 has 14 residues.

The chain recombines TRBV27 with TRBJ1-2, with 10 bases that match TRBD1. The CDR3 loop spans 16 amino acids. The germline V gene encodes CDR1 MNHEY and CDR2 SMNVEV (reference sequence). Trimming removed 7 bases from V and 0 bases from J; junction bases left unmatched: 8. CDR3 in amino acids: CASTPGQGTANYGYTF. The CDR3 DNA reads as TGTGCCAGCACTCCGGGACAGGGGACGGCTAACTATGGCTACACCTTC.

This chain links TRBV7-2 with TRBJ2-7; D uncertain. CDR3 size: 13 residues. Per germline, CDR1 SGHTA and CDR2 FQGNSA. The V end lost 5 bases, the J end lost 7 bases, and 15 bases lay between the germline ends. The DNA for the CDR3 is TGTGCCAGCAGCCTAGACTGGTCCGGGGAGCAGTACTTC. Encoded protein: CASSLDWSGEQYF.

A note on this clonotype: One end of the junction does not line up with germline, which may come from a read error. The chain has TRBV7-9 and TRBJ1-2; TRBD1 matches 8 bases. This CDR3 has 16 amino acids. Per germline, CDR1 SEHNR and CDR2 FQNEAQ (reference sequence). The CDR3 sequence: CASSLVSGTGGYGYTF. The CDR3 DNA is TGTGCCAGCAGTTTAGTGTCCGGGACAGGTGGCTATGGCTACACCTTC.

This sequence joins TRBV28 and TRBJ1-6; D may be TRBD1 (6 bases). V lost 10 bases, J lost 1 base, and 11 bases lay in between. CDR3 length: 14 amino acids. Germline loops: CDR1 MDHEN, CDR2 SYDVKM. CDR3 coding DNA: TGTGCCACCCTGACAGGATCCTATAATTCACCCCTCCACTTT. The encoded protein is CATLTGSYNSPLHF.

This sequence joins TRBV29-1 and TRBJ2-2; D unresolved. The CDR3 spans 14 residues. V was pared by 4 bases and J by 3 bases, with 12 bases between. The germline gives CDR1 SQVTM, CDR2 ANQGSEA. The CDR3 protein is CSVGVADHTGELFF. For the CDR3, the DNA is TGCAGCGTTGGTGTGGCAGACCACACCGGGGAGCTGTTTTTT.

The J gene is TRBJ1-5, the V gene TRBV2; D possibly corresponds to TRBD1 (5 bases). From germline, CDR1 is SNHLY and CDR2 FYNNEI. This CDR3 has 13 residues. With 3 bases removed from V and 7 bases from J, the gap between germline ends came to 10 bases. The CDR3 sequence: CASSDQGGQPQHF. The CDR3 DNA is TGTGCCAGCAGTGATCAGGGTGGGCAGCCCCAGCATTTT.

CDR3 sequence: CASIVRGESPYEQYF. The CDR3 nucleotides read TGTGCCAGCATCGTCAGGGGGGAATCCCCCTACGAGCAGTACTTC. This chain joins TRBV28 and TRBJ2-7; D might be TRBD1 (7 bases). The CDR3 is 15 residues long. Germline V lookup: CDR1 MDHEN, CDR2 SYDVKM. Between the trimmed V and J ends, which lost 7 bases and 2 bases, there was a span of 18 bases.

The V gene is TRBV20-1, the J gene TRBJ2-5, with D uncertain. This CDR3 comprises 12 residues. Germline V gene sequence: CDR1 DFQATT, CDR2 SNEGSKA (reference sequence). The V gene lost 4 bases and the J gene lost 0 bases, with 6 bases spanning the gap. CDR3 coding DNA: TGCAGTGCTAAGAAGAACCAAGAGACCCAGTACTTC. Protein product: CSAKKNQETQYF.

This chain uses TRBV18 with TRBJ1-1; D call uncertain. CDR1 KGHSH and CDR2 LQKENI come from the germline V gene. The CDR3 is 13 residues long. Trimming stripped 2 bases from V and 4 bases from J, with 8 bases between. CDR3: CASSPTESTEAFF. The CDR3 coding sequence is TGTGCCAGCTCACCAACGGAGAGCACTGAAGCTTTCTTT. The whole variable domain, remainder taken from reference TRBV18 and TRBJ1-1, is NAGVMQNPRHLVRRRGQEARLRCSPMKGHSHVYWYRQLPEEGLKFMVYLQKENIIDESGMPKERFSAEFPKEGPSILRIQQVVRGDSAAYFCASSPTESTEAFFGQGTRLTVV.

This chain links TRBV6-5 with TRBJ1-6; 8 bases are a match to TRBD1. Trimming took 2 bases from V and 7 from J; bases not matched to a gene: 7. CDR3 size: 16 residues. Germline CDR1 reads MNHEY; CDR2 reads SVGAGI. The CDR3 here is CASSYDAGGENSPLHF. The CDR3 DNA sequence: TGTGCCAGCAGTTACGATGCAGGGGGCGAAAATTCACCCCTCCACTTT.

A few counts support this clonotype. J is TRBJ2-7 and V is TRBV7-2; D is unclear. Germline V gives CDR1 SGHTA, CDR2 FQGNSA. Trimming stripped 1 base from V and 6 bases from J, with 4 bases between. This CDR3 has 11 residues. The CDR3 DNA is TGTGCCAGCAGCTTAGACCTCGAGCAGTACTTC. Its translation is CASSLDLEQYF.

The chain is built from TRBV28 and TRBJ1-2; D may be TRBD1 (5 bases). V lost 4 bases to trimming and J lost 4 bases, with 10 bases between them. Germline CDR1 and CDR2: MDHEN and SYDVKM. This CDR3 comprises 13 residues. CDR3 in amino acids: CASSWGSRYGYTF. Here the CDR3 DNA reads TGTGCCAGCAGTTGGGGCAGCCGCTATGGCTACACCTTC.

The chain carries TRBV7-8 and TRBJ2-7; maybe TRBD1 (5 bases). V was shortened by 6 bases and J by 6 bases, with 18 bases between the two germline ends. CDR1 is SGHVS and CDR2 is FQNEAQ in the germline V gene. The length of the CDR3 is 14 residues. The CDR3 here is CASSETPGFGEQYF. In nucleotides, the CDR3 is TGTGCCAGCAGTGAGACTCCAGGGTTTGGCGAGCAGTACTTC.

This rearrangement joins TRBV6-5 to TRBJ1-1; TRBD1 is a possible D gene (5 bases). CDR1 is MNHEY and CDR2 is SVGAGI in the germline V gene. This CDR3 has 15 residues. Trimming cost V 2 bases and J 6 bases, with 16 bases left between them. The CDR3 is CASSYGARAVAEAFF. The DNA for the CDR3 is TGTGCCAGCAGTTACGGGGCCAGGGCAGTCGCTGAAGCTTTCTTT.

The gene calls are TRBV20-1 and TRBJ2-1; D remains unclear. The length of the CDR3 is 15 residues. Germline V lookup: CDR1 DFQATT, CDR2 SNEGSKA (reference sequence). Trimming shortened V by 1 base and J by 2 bases, and 12 bases separated the two germline ends. The CDR3 region is CSARVKRGAYNEQFF. CDR3 nucleotides: TGCAGTGCTAGAGTCAAAAGAGGTGCCTACAATGAGCAGTTCTTC.

In its sample, this clonotype was seen once. The chain employs TRBV19 and TRBJ1-2; 12 bases map to TRBD1. This CDR3 is 14 amino acids long. Germline-derived CDR1 and CDR2 are LNHDA and SQIVND (reference sequence). V shed 4 bases, J shed 7 bases, and the junction held 4 bases outside the gene matches. CDR3 nucleotide sequence: TGTGCCAGTAGTACGGGACAGGGGGCGGTTGGCTACACCTTC. Translation gives CASSTGQGAVGYTF.

This clonotype was seen a single time. The rearrangement links TRBV2 to TRBJ2-3; TRBD1 matches at 7 bases. Germline loops: CDR1 SNHLY, CDR2 FYNNEI. With V trimmed by 8 bases and J by 4 bases, 3 bases remained unmatched. This CDR3 comprises 12 residues. The chain's CDR3 is CASGQVPDTQYF. The CDR3, as DNA: TGTGCCAGCGGACAGGTCCCAGATACGCAGTATTTT.

This clonotype was found once. V is TRBV20-1 and J is TRBJ1-1; 7 positions match TRBD1. The CDR3 has 15 amino acids. J gave up 0 bases and V 6 bases, and 10 bases lay outside the gene matches. Germline V gives CDR1 DFQATT, CDR2 SNEGSKA (reference sequence). CDR3 sequence reads: CSAEPTDRVNTEAFF. The DNA for the CDR3 is TGCAGTGCCGAGCCGACAGACAGGGTGAACACTGAAGCTTTCTTT.

V usage is TRBV20-1 and J usage is TRBJ1-2; maybe TRBD1 (5 bases). The V end was cut by 7 bases, the J end by 4 bases, with 16 bases between. CDR1 is DFQATT and CDR2 is SNEGSKA in the germline V gene (reference sequence). The CDR3 totals 13 residues. CDR3 in DNA: TGCAGTGTCTTACTGGGGGGGGTCTATGGCTACACCTTC. Translated: CSVLLGGVYGYTF.

The chain combines TRBV11-3 with TRBJ2-5; maybe TRBD2 (6 bases). Trimming cost V 1 base and J 8 bases, with 14 bases left between them. The CDR3 is made up of 14 amino acids. CDR1 and CDR2 from the germline V gene are SGHNT and YENEEA. The CDR3 loop is CASSLGGVSETQYF. Written as DNA, the CDR3 is TGTGCCAGCAGCTTAGGGGGGGTTTCTGAAACCCAGTACTTC. Full variable domain (outside the CDR3, taken from reference TRBV11-3 and TRBJ2-5): EAGVVQSPRYKIIEKKQPVAFWCNPISGHNTLYWYLQNLGQGPELLIRYENEEAVDDSQLPKDRFSAERLKGVDSTLKIQPAELGDSAVYLCASSLGGVSETQYFGPGTRLLVL.